These 3 T cell receptor beta chains were sequenced from one sample in a study of cytomegalovirus exposure and HLA in healthy donors. 13 Jbeta primers and 60 Vbeta primers were used for the PCR. Clones were read by immunoSEQ multiplex PCR, and TCRdb kept only the in-frame ones, dropping some. The table lists some 200,000 clones, roughly 80% of them singletons. The sequencing input was PBMCs. The receptors were sampled from a female donor in good health and CMV-seronegative.

This clone showed up just a few times. The rearrangement uses TRBV5-4 and TRBJ1-2, with TRBD1 matching 11 bases. V gave up 3 bases and J gave up 7 bases; unmatched junction bases: 8. The CDR3 runs 15 residues. CDR1 is SGHNT and CDR2 is YYREEE in the germline V gene (reference sequence). The CDR3 coding sequence is TGTGCCAGCAGCTCCCTCGGGACAGGGGGAATTGGCTACACCTTC. As protein: CASSSLGTGGIGYTF.

The chain couples TRBV5-8 to TRBJ2-1; 9 positions agree with TRBD2. The CDR3 sequence is 15 residues long. Germline CDR1 reads SGHTS; CDR2 reads YDEGEE. V shed 3 bases, J shed 5 bases, and the junction held 6 bases outside the gene matches. Written as DNA, the CDR3 is TGTGCCAGCAGCTCGGGACTAGCTGATGACAATGAGCAGTTCTTC. It translates to CASSSGLADDNEQFF.

This clone was seen just once. The chain recombines TRBV19 with TRBJ1-4; 7 nucleotides match TRBD1. The CDR3 sequence is 17 residues long. Germline CDR1 LNHDA, CDR2 SQIVND (reference sequence). Trimming at V came to 7 bases and at J to 3 bases, leaving 14 bases not matched to a gene. The CDR3 here is CASNRQGGLTPNEKLFF. CDR3 sequence (DNA): TGTGCCAGTAATCGTCAGGGGGGACTTACCCCTAATGAAAAACTGTTTTTT.